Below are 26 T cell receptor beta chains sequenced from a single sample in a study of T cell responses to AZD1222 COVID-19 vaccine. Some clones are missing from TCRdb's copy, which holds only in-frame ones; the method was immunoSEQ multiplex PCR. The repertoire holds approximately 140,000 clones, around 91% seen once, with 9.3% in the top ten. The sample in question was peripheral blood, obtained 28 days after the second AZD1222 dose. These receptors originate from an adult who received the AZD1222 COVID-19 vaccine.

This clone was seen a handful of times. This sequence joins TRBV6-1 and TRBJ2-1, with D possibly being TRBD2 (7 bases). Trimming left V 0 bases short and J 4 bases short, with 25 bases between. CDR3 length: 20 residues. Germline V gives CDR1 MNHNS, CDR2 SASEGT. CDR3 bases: TGTGCCAGCAGTGAAGCGACGTCCCCCCATATGGGGGGGCGTTACAATGAGCAGTTCTTC. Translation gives CASSEATSPHMGGRYNEQFF.

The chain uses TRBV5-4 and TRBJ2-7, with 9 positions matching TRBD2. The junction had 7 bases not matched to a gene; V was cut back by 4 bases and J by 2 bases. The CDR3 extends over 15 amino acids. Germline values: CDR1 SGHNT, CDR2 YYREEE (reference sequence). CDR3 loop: CASSKDSGSAYEQYF. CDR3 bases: TGTGCCAGCAGCAAAGATAGCGGGAGCGCCTACGAGCAGTACTTC.

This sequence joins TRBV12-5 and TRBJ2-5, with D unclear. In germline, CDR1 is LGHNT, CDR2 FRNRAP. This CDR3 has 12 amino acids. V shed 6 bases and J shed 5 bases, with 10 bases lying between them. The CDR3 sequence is CASGSTWETQYF. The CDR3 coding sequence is TGTGCTAGTGGCTCCACCTGGGAGACCCAGTACTTC.

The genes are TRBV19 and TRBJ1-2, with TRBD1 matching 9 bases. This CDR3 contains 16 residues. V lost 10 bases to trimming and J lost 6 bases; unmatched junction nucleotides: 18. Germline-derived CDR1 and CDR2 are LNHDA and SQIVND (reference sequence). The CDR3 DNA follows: TGTGCCACTACACCGAATGGACAGGGGTCCCCTAATGGCTACACCTTC. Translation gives CATTPNGQGSPNGYTF.

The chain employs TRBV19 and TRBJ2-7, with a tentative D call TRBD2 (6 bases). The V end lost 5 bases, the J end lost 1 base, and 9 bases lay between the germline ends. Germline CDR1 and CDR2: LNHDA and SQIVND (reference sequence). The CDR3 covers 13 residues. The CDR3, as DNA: TGTGCCAGTAGTCGGGAGCGTTCCTACGAGCAGTACTTC. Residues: CASSRERSYEQYF.

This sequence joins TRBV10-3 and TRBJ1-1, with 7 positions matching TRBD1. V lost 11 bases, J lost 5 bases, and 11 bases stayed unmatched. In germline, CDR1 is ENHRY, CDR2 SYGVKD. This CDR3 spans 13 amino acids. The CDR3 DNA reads TGTGCCCAGGGGGAGGGGGCGCTGACTGAAGCTTTCTTT. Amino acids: CAQGEGALTEAFF.

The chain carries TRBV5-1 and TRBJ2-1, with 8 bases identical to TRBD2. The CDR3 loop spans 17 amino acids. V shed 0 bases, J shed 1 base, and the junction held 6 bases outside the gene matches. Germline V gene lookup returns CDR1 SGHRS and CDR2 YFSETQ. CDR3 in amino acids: CASSLDGSGMSYNEQFF. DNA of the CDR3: TGCGCCAGCAGCTTGGATGGTAGCGGGATGTCCTACAATGAGCAGTTCTTC.

For the CDR3, the DNA is TGTGCCAGCTCACCGGGAGGGCAGGCCGTTTATGGCTACACCTTC. Residues: CASSPGGQAVYGYTF. V gene TRBV18 combines with J gene TRBJ1-2; the D is unclear. V lost 3 bases and J lost 5, with 16 bases in between. This CDR3 has 15 residues. CDR1 and CDR2 (germline): KGHSH, LQKENI.

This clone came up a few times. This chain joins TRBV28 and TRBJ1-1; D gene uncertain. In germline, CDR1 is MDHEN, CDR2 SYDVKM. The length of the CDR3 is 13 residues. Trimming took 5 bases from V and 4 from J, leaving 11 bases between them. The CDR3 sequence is CASSAIWGTEAFF. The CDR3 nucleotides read TGTGCCAGCAGTGCTATCTGGGGCACTGAAGCTTTCTTT. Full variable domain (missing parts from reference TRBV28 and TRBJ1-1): DVKVTQSSRYLVKRTGEKVFLECVQDMDHENMFWYRQDPGLGLRLIYFSYDVKMKEKGDIPEGYSVSREKKERFSLILESASTNQTSMYLCASSAIWGTEAFFGQGTRLTVV.

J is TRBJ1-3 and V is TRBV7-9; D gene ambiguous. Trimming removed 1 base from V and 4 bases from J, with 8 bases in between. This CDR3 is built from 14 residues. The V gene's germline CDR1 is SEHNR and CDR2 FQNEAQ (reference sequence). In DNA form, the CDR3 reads TGTGCCAGCAGCTTAGGACCCACAGGAAACACCATATATTTT. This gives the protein CASSLGPTGNTIYF.

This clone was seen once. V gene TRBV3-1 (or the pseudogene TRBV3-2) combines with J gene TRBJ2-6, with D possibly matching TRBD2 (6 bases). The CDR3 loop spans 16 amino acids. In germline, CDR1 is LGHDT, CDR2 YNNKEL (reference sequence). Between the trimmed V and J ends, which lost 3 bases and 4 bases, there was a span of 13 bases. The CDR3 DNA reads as TGTGCCAGCAGCCAGAATCCGGGGGTCGGGGCCAACGTCCTGACTTTC. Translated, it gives CASSQNPGVGANVLTF.

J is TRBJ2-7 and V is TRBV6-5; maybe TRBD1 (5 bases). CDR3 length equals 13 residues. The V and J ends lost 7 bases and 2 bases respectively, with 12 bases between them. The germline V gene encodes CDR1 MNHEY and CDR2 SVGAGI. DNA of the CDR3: TGTGCCAGCACCGCTGGACAAACCTACGAGCAGTACGTC. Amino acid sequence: CASTAGQTYEQYV.

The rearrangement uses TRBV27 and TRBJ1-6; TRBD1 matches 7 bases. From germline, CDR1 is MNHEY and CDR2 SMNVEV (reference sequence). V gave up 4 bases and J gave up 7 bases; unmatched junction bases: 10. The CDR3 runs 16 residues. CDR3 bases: TGTGCCAGCAGTTGGGGGTATGAGGGGGCGAATTCACCCCTCCACTTT. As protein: CASSWGYEGANSPLHF.

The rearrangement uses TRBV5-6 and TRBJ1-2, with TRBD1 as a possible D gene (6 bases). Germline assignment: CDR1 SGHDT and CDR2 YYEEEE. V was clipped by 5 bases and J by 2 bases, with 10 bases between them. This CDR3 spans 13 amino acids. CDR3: CASSQDRNYGYTF. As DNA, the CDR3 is TGTGCCAGCAGTCAGGACAGAAACTATGGCTACACCTTC.

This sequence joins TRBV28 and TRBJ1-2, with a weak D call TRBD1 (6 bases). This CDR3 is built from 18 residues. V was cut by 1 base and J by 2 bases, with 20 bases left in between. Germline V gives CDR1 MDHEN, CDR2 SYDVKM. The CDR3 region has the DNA TGTGCCAGCAGTTTATCCGGCCGAGGGGGAGTTAGGAACTATGGCTACACCTTC. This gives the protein CASSLSGRGGVRNYGYTF.

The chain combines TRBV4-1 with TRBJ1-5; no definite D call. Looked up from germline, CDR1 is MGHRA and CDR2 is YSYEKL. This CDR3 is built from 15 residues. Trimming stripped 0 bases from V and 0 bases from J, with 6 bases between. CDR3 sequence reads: CASSQDAGSNQPQHF. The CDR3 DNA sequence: TGCGCCAGCAGCCAAGATGCGGGTAGCAATCAGCCCCAGCATTTT.

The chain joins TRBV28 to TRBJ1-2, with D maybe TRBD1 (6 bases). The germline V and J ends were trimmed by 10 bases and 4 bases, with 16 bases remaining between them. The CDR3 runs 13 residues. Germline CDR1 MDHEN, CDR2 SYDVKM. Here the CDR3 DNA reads TGTGCCACCCAGACCCTAGGGGGCTATGGCTACACCTTC. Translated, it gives CATQTLGGYGYTF.

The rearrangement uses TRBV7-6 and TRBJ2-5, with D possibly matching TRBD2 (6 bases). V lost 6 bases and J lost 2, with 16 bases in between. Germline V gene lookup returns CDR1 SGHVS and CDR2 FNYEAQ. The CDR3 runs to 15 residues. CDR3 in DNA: TGTGCCAGCAGAACTTTAGTAGCGGCACAAGAGACCCAGTACTTC. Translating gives CASRTLVAAQETQYF. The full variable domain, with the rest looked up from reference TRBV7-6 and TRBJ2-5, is GAGVSQSPRYKVTKRGQDVALRCDPISGHVSLYWYRQALGQGPEFLTYFNYEAQQDKSGLPNDRFSAERPEGSISTLTIQRTEQRDSAMYRCASRTLVAAQETQYFGPGTRLLVL.

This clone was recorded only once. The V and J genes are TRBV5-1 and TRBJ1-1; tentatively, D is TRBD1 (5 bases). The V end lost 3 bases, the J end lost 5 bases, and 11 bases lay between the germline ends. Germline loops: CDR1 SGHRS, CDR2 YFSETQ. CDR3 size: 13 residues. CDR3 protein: CASSSPGRTEAFF. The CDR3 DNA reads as TGCGCCAGCAGCTCGCCAGGGCGGACTGAAGCTTTCTTT.

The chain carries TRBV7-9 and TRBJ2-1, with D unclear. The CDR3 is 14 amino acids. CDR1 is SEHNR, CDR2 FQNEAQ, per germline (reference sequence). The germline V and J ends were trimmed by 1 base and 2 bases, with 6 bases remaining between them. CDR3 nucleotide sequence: TGTGCCAGCAGCTTAGGTTCAGCCTACAATGAGCAGTTCTTC. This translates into CASSLGSAYNEQFF.

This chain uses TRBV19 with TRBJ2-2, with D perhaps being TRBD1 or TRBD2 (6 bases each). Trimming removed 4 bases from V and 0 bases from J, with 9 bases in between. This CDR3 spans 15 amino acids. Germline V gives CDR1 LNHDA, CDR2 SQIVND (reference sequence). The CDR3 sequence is CASSTGAANTGELFF. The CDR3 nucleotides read TGTGCCAGTAGTACGGGGGCCGCGAACACCGGGGAGCTGTTTTTT.

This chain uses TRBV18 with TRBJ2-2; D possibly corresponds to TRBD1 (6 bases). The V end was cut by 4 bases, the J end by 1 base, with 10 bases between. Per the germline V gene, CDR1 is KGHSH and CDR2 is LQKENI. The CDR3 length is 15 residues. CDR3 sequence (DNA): TGTGCCAGCTCACAAGGGACACAGAACACCGGGGAGCTGTTTTTT. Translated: CASSQGTQNTGELFF.

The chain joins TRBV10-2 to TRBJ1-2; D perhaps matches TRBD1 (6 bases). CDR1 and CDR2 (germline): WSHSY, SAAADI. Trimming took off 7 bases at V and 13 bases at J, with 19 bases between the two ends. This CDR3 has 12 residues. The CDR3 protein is CASKRSGVDSTF. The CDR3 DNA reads TGCGCCAGCAAGAGGTCAGGGGTGGACAGCACCTTC.

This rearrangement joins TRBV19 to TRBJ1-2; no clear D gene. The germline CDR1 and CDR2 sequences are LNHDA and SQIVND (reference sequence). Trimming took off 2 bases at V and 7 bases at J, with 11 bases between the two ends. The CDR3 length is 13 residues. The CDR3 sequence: CASSIRLSPGYTF. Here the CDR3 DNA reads TGTGCCAGTAGTATACGTCTCTCTCCTGGCTACACCTTC.

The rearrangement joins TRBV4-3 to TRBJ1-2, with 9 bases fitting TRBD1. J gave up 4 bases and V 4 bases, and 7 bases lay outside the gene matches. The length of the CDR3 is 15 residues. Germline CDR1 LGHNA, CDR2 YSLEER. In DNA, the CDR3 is TGCGCCAGCAGCCGCTCCGGGACAGGGACCTATGGCTACACCTTC. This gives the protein CASSRSGTGTYGYTF.

The CDR3 protein is CASSPTSGTLTYEQYF. The CDR3 DNA is TGTGCCAGCAGTCCGACTAGCGGGACCCTCACCTACGAGCAGTACTTC. This chain joins TRBV27 and TRBJ2-7; 11 nucleotides line up with TRBD2. Germline V gives CDR1 MNHEY, CDR2 SMNVEV (reference sequence). The CDR3 totals 16 residues. The junction had 8 bases not matched to a gene; V was cut back by 5 bases and J by 2 bases.